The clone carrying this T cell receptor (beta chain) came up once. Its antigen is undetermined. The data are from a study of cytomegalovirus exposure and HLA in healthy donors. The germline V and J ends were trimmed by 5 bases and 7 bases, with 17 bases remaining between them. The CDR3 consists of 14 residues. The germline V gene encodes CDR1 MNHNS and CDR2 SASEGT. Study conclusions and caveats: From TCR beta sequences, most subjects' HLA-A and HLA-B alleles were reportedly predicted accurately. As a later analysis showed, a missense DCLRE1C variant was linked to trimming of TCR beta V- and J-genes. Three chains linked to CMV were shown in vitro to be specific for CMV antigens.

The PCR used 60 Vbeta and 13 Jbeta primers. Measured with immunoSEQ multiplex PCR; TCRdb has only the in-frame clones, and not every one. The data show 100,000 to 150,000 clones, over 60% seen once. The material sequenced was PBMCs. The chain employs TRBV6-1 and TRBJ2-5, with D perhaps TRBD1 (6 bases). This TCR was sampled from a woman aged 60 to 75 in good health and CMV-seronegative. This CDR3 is CASSPPGQPGTQYF. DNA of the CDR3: TGTGCCAGCAGTCCCCCAGGACAGCCTGGGACCCAGTACTTC.